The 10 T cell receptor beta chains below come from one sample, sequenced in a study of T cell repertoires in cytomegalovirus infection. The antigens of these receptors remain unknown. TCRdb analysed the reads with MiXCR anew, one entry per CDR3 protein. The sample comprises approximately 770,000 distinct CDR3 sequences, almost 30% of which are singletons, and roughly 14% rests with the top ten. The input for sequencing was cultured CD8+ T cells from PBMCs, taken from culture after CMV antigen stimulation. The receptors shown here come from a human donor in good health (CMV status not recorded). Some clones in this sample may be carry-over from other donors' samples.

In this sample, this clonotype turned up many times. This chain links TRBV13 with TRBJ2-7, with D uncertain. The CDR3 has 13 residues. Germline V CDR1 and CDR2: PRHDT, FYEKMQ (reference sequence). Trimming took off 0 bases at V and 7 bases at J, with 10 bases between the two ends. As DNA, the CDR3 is TGTGCCAGCAGCTTAGGAACTCTGGGTGAGCAGTACGTC. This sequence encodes CASSLGTLGEQYV.

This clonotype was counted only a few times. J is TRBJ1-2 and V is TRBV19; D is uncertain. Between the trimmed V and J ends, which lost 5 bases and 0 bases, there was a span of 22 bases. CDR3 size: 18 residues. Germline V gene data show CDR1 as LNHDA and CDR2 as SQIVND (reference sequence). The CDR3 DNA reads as TGTGCCAGTAGTCCAAAGACGGCGGCACGGAGAACTAACTATGGCTACACCTTC. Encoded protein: CASSPKTAARRTNYGYTF.

CDR3 in amino acids: CASSRSGIV. The CDR3 DNA sequence: TGCGCCAGCAGCCGGTCGGGTATCGTC. The chain couples TRBV5-1 to TRBJ2-7; D remains ambiguous. Looked up from germline, CDR1 is SGHRS and CDR2 is YFSETQ. This CDR3 region has 9 residues.

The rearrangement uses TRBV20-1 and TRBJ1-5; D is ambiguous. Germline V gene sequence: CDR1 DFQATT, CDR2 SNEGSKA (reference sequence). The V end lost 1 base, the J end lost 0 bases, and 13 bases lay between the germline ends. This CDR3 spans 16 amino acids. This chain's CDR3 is CSARAFRIDSNQPQHF. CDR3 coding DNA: TGCAGTGCTAGAGCCTTCCGGATTGATAGCAATCAGCCCCAGCATTTT.

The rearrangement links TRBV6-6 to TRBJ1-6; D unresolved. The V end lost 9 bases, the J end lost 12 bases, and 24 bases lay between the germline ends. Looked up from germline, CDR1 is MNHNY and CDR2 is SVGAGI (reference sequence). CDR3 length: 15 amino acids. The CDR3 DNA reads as TGTGCCAGTAGTCGGGAGGAGGGAGGATTTTTACCCCTCCACTTT. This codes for CASSREEGGFLPLHF.

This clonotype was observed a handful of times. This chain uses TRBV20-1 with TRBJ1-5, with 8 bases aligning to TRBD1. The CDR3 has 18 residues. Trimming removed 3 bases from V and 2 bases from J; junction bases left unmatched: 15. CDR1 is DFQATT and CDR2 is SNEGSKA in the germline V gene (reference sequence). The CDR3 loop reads CSASSEDRVTKGNQPQHF. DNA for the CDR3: TGCAGTGCTAGCAGTGAGGACAGGGTCACGAAGGGCAATCAGCCCCAGCATTTT.

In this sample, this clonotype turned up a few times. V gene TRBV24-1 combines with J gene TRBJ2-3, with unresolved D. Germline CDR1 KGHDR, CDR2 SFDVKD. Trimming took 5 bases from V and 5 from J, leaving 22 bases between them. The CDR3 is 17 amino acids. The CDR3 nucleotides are TGTGCCACCAGTGCCACATTTGCCTCGGACGCACAAGATACGCAGTATTTT. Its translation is CATSATFASDAQDTQYF.

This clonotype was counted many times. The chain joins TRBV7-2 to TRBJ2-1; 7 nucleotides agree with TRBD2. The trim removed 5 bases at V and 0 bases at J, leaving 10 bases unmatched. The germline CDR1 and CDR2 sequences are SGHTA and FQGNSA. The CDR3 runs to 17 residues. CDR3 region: CASSGRLAASSYNEQFF. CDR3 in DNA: TGTGCCAGCAGCGGACGGCTAGCGGCGAGCTCCTACAATGAGCAGTTCTTC.

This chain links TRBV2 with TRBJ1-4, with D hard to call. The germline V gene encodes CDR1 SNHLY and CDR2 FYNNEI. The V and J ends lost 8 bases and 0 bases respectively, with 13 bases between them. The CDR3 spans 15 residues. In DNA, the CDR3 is TGTGCCAGCGGAGGCTACAGCACAACTAATGAAAAACTGTTTTTT. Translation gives CASGGYSTTNEKLFF. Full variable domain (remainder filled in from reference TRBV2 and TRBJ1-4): EPEVTQTPSHQVTQMGQEVILRCVPISNHLYFYWYRQILGQKVEFLVSFYNNEISEKSEIFDDQFSVERPDGSNFTLKIRSTKLEDSAMYFCASGGYSTTNEKLFFGSGTQLSVL.

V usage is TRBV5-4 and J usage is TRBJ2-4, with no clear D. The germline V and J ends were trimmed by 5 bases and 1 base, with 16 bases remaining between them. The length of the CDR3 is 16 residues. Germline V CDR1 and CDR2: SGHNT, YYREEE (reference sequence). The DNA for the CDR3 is TGTGCCAGCAGTTCCGCCCCCCGGTGGGCCAAAAACATTCAGTACTTC. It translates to CASSSAPRWAKNIQYF.